This is a list of T cell receptor beta chains from one sample in a study of T-cell memory formation after mild COVID-19. One entry per CDR3 protein, called by TCRdb with MiXCR from the 5' RACE reads. Of approximately 150,000 distinct CDR3 sequences in the sample, around 21% are singletons; the top ten hold 2% to 2.5%. The sequencing input was PBMCs or a T cell subset sorted from them (not recorded which). The receptors were sampled from an adult woman who had mild COVID-19 (a few samples of this study predate the infection). Cell type and time point are not known. Both conserved end residues are part of each CDR3. A D gene is named only where the DNA matches it firmly. Some rows mark clone size as missing; the rest say once, few, many or name a class of expanded clone.

few	TRBJ1-2	TRBD1	TRBV12-3/TRBV12-4	TGTGCCAGCAGTACAACGACAGGGCCTAACTATGGCTACACCTTC	CASSTTTGPNYGYTF
.	TRBJ1-2	.	TRBV4-3	TGCGCCAGCAGCCAGACGACCACAAGCTATGGCTACACCTTC	CASSQTTTSYGYTF
few	TRBJ2-1	TRBD1	TRBV5-4	TGTGCCAGCAGCTCAGCACAGGGGAGAAGCTCCTACAATGAGCAGTTCTTC	CASSSAQGRSSYNEQFF
.	TRBJ2-5	.	TRBV5-1	TGCGCCAGCAGCTTCGATCCAGGGCTGTCCCAGTACTTC	CASSFDPGLSQYF
once	TRBJ2-3	TRBD1	TRBV29-1	TGCAGCGTCGGGGACAGGGCCCCCACAGATACGCAGTATTTT	CSVGDRAPTDTQYF
few	TRBJ2-1	TRBD2	TRBV24-1	TGTGCCACCGCGCTAAGGACTAGCGCTTACAATGAGCAGTTCTTC	CATALRTSAYNEQFF
.	TRBJ1-4	TRBD1	TRBV7-8	TGTGCCAGCAGCGAGAACAGGGGCGCTAATGAAAAACTGTTTTTT	CASSENRGANEKLFF
.	TRBJ1-6	.	TRBV7-2	TGTGCCAGCAGCTTAGCAGCCAGTTTGAGGTTTCATTCACCCCTCCACTTT	CASSLAASLRFHSPLHF
.	TRBJ1-4	TRBD1	TRBV10-3	TGTGCCATCAGTGCTGGACAGGGGGGAAGTGAAAAACTGTTTTTT	CAISAGQGGSEKLFF
.	TRBJ2-1	TRBD1	TRBV10-3	TGTGCCATCAGTGAGGAGGGACAGGGGTACAATGAGCAGTTCTTC	CAISEEGQGYNEQFF
few	TRBJ2-3	.	TRBV12-3/TRBV12-4	TGTGCCAGCAGTTTGACCAGCGACGACACAGATACGCAGTATTTT	CASSLTSDDTDTQYF
.	TRBJ2-4	.	TRBV27	TGTGCCAGCCCCGGGGAGGCCAAAAACATTCAGTACTTC	CASPGEAKNIQYF
.	TRBJ1-4	.	TRBV7-2	TGTGCCAGCAGCCCCGACCGGGACACAACTAATGAAAAACTGTTTTTT	CASSPDRDTTNEKLFF
.	TRBJ2-1	.	TRBV12-3/TRBV12-4	TGTGCCAGCAGTTTAGACCCCCCCAGGAACAATGAGCAGTTCTTC	CASSLDPPRNNEQFF
.	TRBJ1-4	.	TRBV3-1	TGTGCCAGCAGCCAGAACAGGAATGAAAAACTGTTTTTT	CASSQNRNEKLFF
few	TRBJ1-1	.	TRBV29-1	TGCAGCGGCATAAGAGGGACTGAAGCTTTCTTT	CSGIRGTEAFF
few	TRBJ2-1	TRBD1	TRBV5-1	TGCGCCAGCAGCCCCAGACAGGGGAGGCACAATGAGCAGTTCTTC	CASSPRQGRHNEQFF
few	TRBJ2-1	TRBD1	TRBV6-6	TGTGCCAGCAGGGGGACAGGGGGGAGGAATGAGCAGTTCTTC	CASRGTGGRNEQFF
.	TRBJ1-2	.	TRBV6-1	TGTGCCAGCAGTGAAATATCACGGGGCTGGGAGTCCACCTTC	CASSEISRGWESTF
few	TRBJ2-3	TRBD2	TRBV7-8	TGTGCCAGCAGCTTAGGACGACTAGCGGGAGCGGCAGATACGCAGTATTTT	CASSLGRLAGAADTQYF
few	TRBJ2-1	.	TRBV7-9	TGTGCCAGCAGCTTAGGGGCGGCGGGCTACAATGAGCAGTTCTTC	CASSLGAAGYNEQFF
few	TRBJ1-1	.	TRBV12-3/TRBV12-4	TGTGCCAGCAGTTTACCCCCCGAAGGGCGGGAAGCTTTCTTT	CASSLPPEGREAFF
.	TRBJ1-2	TRBD1	TRBV5-5	TGTGCCAGCAGACTAGGGACAGCCCCTTATGGCTACACCTTC	CASRLGTAPYGYTF
.	TRBJ1-2	.	TRBV6-5	TGTGCCAGTGCCCCCCCAGGTGCCAAGGGTTATGGCTACACCTTC	CASAPPGAKGYGYTF
.	TRBJ2-5	.	TRBV12-3/TRBV12-4	TGTGCCAGCAGCCCTCAGTTGGGGGAGACCCAGTACTTC	CASSPQLGETQYF
.	TRBJ1-1	.	TRBV7-2	TGTGCCAGCAGCTTAGGGGGGCCTACTATGAACACTGAAGCTTTCTTT	CASSLGGPTMNTEAFF
.	TRBJ2-5	.	TRBV2	TGTGCCAGCATCCGGCAGGGAAGTCCCCAAGAGACCCAGTACTTC	CASIRQGSPQETQYF
few	TRBJ1-1	.	TRBV6-1	TGTGCCAGCAGTGAAGCGCCACCCTCGGGCACTGAAGCTTTCTTT	CASSEAPPSGTEAFF
.	TRBJ1-5	.	TRBV19	TGTGCCAGCAGACAGGCAACTAGCAATCAGCCCCAGCATTTT	CASRQATSNQPQHF
few	TRBJ2-7	.	TRBV6-2/TRBV6-3	TGTGCCAGCAGAGGCAACTACGAGCAGTACTTC	CASRGNYEQYF
.	TRBJ1-5	TRBD1	TRBV20-1	TGCAGTGCTTTCGACAGGGGGCGATGGAATCAGCCCCAGCATTTT	CSAFDRGRWNQPQHF
.	TRBJ2-6	.	TRBV12-3/TRBV12-4	TGTGCCAGCACTCCGTCTGGGGCCAACGTCCTGACTTTC	CASTPSGANVLTF
.	TRBJ2-7	.	TRBV3-1	TGTGCCAGCAGCCAAGGGCAGTCCCACTACTACGAGCAGTACTTC	CASSQGQSHYYEQYF
.	TRBJ2-7	TRBD2	TRBV7-2	TGTGCCAGCAGCTTAGGGTCCGGGACTATCTACGAGCAGTACTTC	CASSLGSGTIYEQYF
.	TRBJ2-2	.	TRBV20-1	TGCAGTGCAGGCCTTCGGGGGCGGGACACCGGGGAGCTGTTTTTT	CSAGLRGRDTGELFF
.	TRBJ2-1	.	TRBV5-1	TGCGCCAGCAGCTGGGCCGGGACTGGCAACAATGAGCAGTTCTTC	CASSWAGTGNNEQFF
few	TRBJ1-1	.	TRBV5-1	TGCGCCAGCAGCTACAGAGGGAGTCTTCGGGACACTGAAGCTTTCTTT	CASSYRGSLRDTEAFF